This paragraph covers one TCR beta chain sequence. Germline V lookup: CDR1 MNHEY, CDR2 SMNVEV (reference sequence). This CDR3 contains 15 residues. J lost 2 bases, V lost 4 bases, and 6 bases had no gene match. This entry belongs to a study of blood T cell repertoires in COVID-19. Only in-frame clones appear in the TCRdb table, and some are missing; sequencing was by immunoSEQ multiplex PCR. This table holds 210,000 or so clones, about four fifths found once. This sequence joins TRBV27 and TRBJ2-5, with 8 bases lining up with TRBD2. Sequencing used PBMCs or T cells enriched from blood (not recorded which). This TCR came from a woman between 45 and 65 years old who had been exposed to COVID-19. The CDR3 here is CASSWGLAGQETQYF. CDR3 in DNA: TGTGCCAGCAGTTGGGGGCTAGCGGGTCAAGAGACCCAGTACTTC.